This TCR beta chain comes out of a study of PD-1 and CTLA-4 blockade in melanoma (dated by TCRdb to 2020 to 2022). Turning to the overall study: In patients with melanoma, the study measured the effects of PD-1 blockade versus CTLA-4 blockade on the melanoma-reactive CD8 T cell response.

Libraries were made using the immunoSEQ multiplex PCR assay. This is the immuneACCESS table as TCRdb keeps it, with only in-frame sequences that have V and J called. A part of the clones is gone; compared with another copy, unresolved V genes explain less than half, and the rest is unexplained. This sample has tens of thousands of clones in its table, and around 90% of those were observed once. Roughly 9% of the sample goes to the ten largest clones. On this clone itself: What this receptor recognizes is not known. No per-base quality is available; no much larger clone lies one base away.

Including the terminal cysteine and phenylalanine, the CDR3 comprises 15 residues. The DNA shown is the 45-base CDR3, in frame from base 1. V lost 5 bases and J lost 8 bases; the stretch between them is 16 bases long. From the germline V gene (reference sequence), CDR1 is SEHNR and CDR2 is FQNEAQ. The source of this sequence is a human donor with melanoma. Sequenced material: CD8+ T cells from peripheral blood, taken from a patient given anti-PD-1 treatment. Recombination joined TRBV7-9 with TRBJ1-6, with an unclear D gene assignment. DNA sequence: TGTGCCAGCAGCCTTAGCGGGGTGGCGGATTCACCCCTCCACTTT. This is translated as CASSLSGVADSPLHF.